These 21 T cell receptor beta chains were all obtained from the same sample, sequenced in a study of T cells after somatic rescue of genetic block. Clones were read by immunoSEQ multiplex PCR, and TCRdb kept only the in-frame ones, dropping some. The sample lists about 67,000 clones; roughly 94% were seen once. The sequencing input was peripheral blood mononuclear cells (PBMCs). These receptors all come from a man between 40 and 49 years old.

V is TRBV20-1 and J is TRBJ2-1; D is possibly TRBD1 or TRBD2 (5 bases each). Trimming shortened V by 5 bases and J by 8 bases, and 10 bases separated the two germline ends. CDR3 length equals 11 residues. Germline V gene data show CDR1 as DFQATT and CDR2 as SNEGSKA (reference sequence). CDR3 nucleotide sequence: TGCAGTGCTGGGGACCGAGATGAGCAGTTCTTC. Amino acid sequence: CSAGDRDEQFF.

J is TRBJ2-1 and V is TRBV10-3; 11 bases align to TRBD2. The CDR3 loop spans 16 amino acids. J was trimmed by 5 bases and V by 1 base; bases with no gene match: 4. Germline CDR1 reads ENHRY; CDR2 reads SYGVKD. The CDR3 nucleotides are TGTGCCATCAGTGAGTGGGGACTAGCGGTCAACAATGAGCAGTTCTTC. This encodes CAISEWGLAVNNEQFF.

This clone is a singleton in its sample. The V gene is TRBV19, the J gene TRBJ1-5; unclear D gene. Germline assignment: CDR1 LNHDA and CDR2 SQIVND (reference sequence). This CDR3 comprises 17 residues. With 5 bases removed from V and 3 bases from J, the gap between germline ends came to 20 bases. The DNA for the CDR3 is TGTGCCAGTAGTTTCTTGGACGGACGGCCACCCAATCAGCCCCAGCATTTT. Translation: CASSFLDGRPPNQPQHF.

This chain connects TRBV19 to TRBJ2-7; no definite D call. Trimming left V 2 bases short and J 3 bases short, with 8 bases between. The CDR3 is 13 amino acids. The germline gives CDR1 LNHDA, CDR2 SQIVND (reference sequence). The DNA of the CDR3 is TGTGCCAGTAGTATACGGGTCAACTACGAGCAGTACTTC. Translating gives CASSIRVNYEQYF.

This clone was picked up one time. The chain links TRBV6-1 to TRBJ1-1, with TRBD1 identical over 7 bases. The V gene end was trimmed by 7 bases and the J gene end by 1 base; junction bases not matched to a gene: 3. The CDR3 runs 13 residues. Germline assignment: CDR1 MNHNS and CDR2 SASEGT. The chain's CDR3 is CASMRTGNTEAFF. For the CDR3, the DNA is TGTGCCAGCATGAGGACAGGGAACACTGAAGCTTTCTTT.

The chain recombines TRBV5-6 with TRBJ2-1, with unresolved D. Trimming left V 4 bases short and J 4 bases short, with 18 bases between. The length of the CDR3 is 16 residues. CDR1 and CDR2 from the germline V gene are SGHDT and YYEEEE. The CDR3: CASSPHGSSVYNEQFF. CDR3 bases: TGTGCCAGCAGCCCGCACGGGTCGTCAGTTTACAATGAGCAGTTCTTC.

The rearrangement joins TRBV4-2 to TRBJ2-5; 8 nucleotides match TRBD2. V trimming: 2 bases; J trimming: 3 bases; junction bases outside the gene matches: 5. Germline values: CDR1 LGHNA, CDR2 YNFKEQ. This CDR3 spans 15 amino acids. The CDR3 region has the DNA TGTGCCAGCAGCCAACTTAGCGGGGTTGAAGAGACCCAGTACTTC. Its protein is CASSQLSGVEETQYF.

This chain joins TRBV20-1 and TRBJ1-1; no firm D call. V lost 2 bases and J 2 bases, leaving 3 bases between the germline ends. The germline V gene has CDR1 DFQATT and CDR2 SNEGSKA (reference sequence). The CDR3 spans 11 residues. The CDR3, as DNA: TGCAGTGCTAGACAAAACACTGAAGCTTTCTTT. This encodes CSARQNTEAFF.

The chain carries TRBV6-5 and TRBJ2-7; D not certain. This CDR3 comprises 11 residues. From germline, CDR1 is MNHEY and CDR2 SVGAGI. The V and J ends lost 5 bases and 2 bases respectively, with 4 bases between them. The CDR3 sequence: CASSEPYEQYF. The CDR3 coding sequence is TGTGCCAGCAGTGAACCCTACGAGCAGTACTTC.

This clone was seen a single time. The V gene is TRBV7-2, the J gene TRBJ1-5, with D unclear. Trimming left V 1 base short and J 2 bases short, with 12 bases between. The germline CDR1 and CDR2 sequences are SGHTA and FQGNSA. The CDR3 extends over 16 amino acids. CDR3 coding DNA: TGTGCCAGCAGCTTAGGATCGGCGATTGGCAATCAGCCCCAGCATTTT. It yields the protein CASSLGSAIGNQPQHF.

V and J are TRBV5-1 and TRBJ2-3; D is undetermined. The CDR3 has 16 residues. Germline V CDR1 and CDR2: SGHRS, YFSETQ. The V end lost 0 bases, the J end lost 2 bases, and 13 bases lay between the germline ends. The CDR3 coding sequence is TGCGCCAGCAGCTTGGCCTCGGCAGTTTCCACAGATACGCAGTATTTT. Amino acid sequence: CASSLASAVSTDTQYF.

The genes are TRBV7-9 and TRBJ1-4; unclear D gene. Trimming cost V 5 bases and J 0 bases, with 7 bases left between them. CDR1 and CDR2 (germline): SEHNR, FQNEAQ (reference sequence). The CDR3 loop spans 14 amino acids. The CDR3: CASSLIATNEKLFF. The CDR3 coding sequence is TGTGCCAGCAGCCTTATAGCAACTAATGAAAAACTGTTTTTT.

The gene calls are TRBV6-1 and TRBJ1-6; a possible D gene is TRBD1 (5 bases). Germline CDR1 MNHNS, CDR2 SASEGT. The CDR3 is 15 residues long. Trimming took off 6 bases at V and 10 bases at J, with 19 bases between the two ends. The CDR3 DNA reads as TGTGCCAGCAGCCAAGGGACGTCGGAATGGTCACCCCTCCACTTT. It codes for CASSQGTSEWSPLHF.

V and J are TRBV19 and TRBJ2-3; 16 bases fit TRBD2. The germline CDR1 and CDR2 sequences are LNHDA and SQIVND (reference sequence). CDR3 size: 15 residues. The J segment lost 3 bases and the V segment lost 6 bases, leaving 0 bases of the junction unmatched. Here the CDR3 reads CASRGLAGGTDTQYF. In DNA, the CDR3 is TGTGCCAGTAGGGGACTAGCGGGGGGGACAGATACGCAGTATTTT.

The V gene is TRBV6-1, the J gene TRBJ2-1; TRBD1 might be the D (6 bases). Looked up from germline, CDR1 is MNHNS and CDR2 is SASEGT. Trimming shortened V by 6 bases and J by 5 bases, and 14 bases separated the two germline ends. The CDR3 has 14 amino acids. The CDR3 region is CASSRGRDHNEQFF. CDR3 nucleotide sequence: TGTGCCAGCAGCAGGGGCAGGGACCACAATGAGCAGTTCTTC.

Only one count was recorded for this clone. The junction departs from the called germline gene at one end, perhaps through a read error. The chain links TRBV19 to TRBJ2-2, with 7 positions matching TRBD1. The CDR3 spans 15 residues. Germline values: CDR1 LNHDA, CDR2 SQIVND (reference sequence). The CDR3 reads CASSVETGTTGELFF. CDR3 sequence (DNA): TGTGCCAGTAGTGTAGAGACAGGGACCACCGGGGAGCTGTTTTTT.

The chain recombines TRBV15 with TRBJ2-1; D perhaps matches TRBD2 (6 bases). The length of the CDR3 is 17 residues. Germline CDR1 is LNHNV and CDR2 is YYDKDF (reference sequence). V shed 5 bases and J shed 2 bases, with 19 bases lying between them. The CDR3 nucleotides read TGTGCCACCAGCCCACCCATTGGGCGGGGACCCTACAATGAGCAGTTCTTC. Residues: CATSPPIGRGPYNEQFF.

The chain recombines TRBV6-4 with TRBJ2-3; 11 nucleotides agree with TRBD2. CDR1 MRHNA and CDR2 SNTAGT come from the germline V gene. Unmatched junction bases numbered 12, after V lost 6 bases and J lost 1 base. This CDR3 comprises 18 residues. CDR3 sequence reads: CASSLEGLAGGGTDTQYF. CDR3 nucleotides: TGTGCCAGCAGCCTTGAAGGGCTAGCGGGAGGCGGCACAGATACGCAGTATTTT.

This chain connects TRBV2 to TRBJ2-3, with a tentative D call TRBD2 (6 bases). The CDR3 loop spans 12 amino acids. Germline V CDR1 and CDR2: SNHLY, FYNNEI. V was pared by 11 bases and J by 2 bases, with 11 bases between. The CDR3 sequence is CASADYTDTQYF. CDR3 nucleotide sequence: TGTGCCTCCGCGGACTACACAGATACGCAGTATTTT.

The rearrangement joins TRBV19 to TRBJ1-1; no definite D call. CDR3 length: 14 residues. From germline, CDR1 is LNHDA and CDR2 SQIVND (reference sequence). V lost 5 bases and J lost 1, with 11 bases in between. The CDR3 region has the DNA TGTGCCAGTAGTGCCCCGACAAGGAACACTGAAGCTTTCTTT. Translation: CASSAPTRNTEAFF.

J is TRBJ1-5 and V is TRBV30; D gene unclear. Per germline, CDR1 GTSNPN and CDR2 SVGIG (reference sequence). This CDR3 is built from 15 residues. Trimming removed 2 bases from V and 4 bases from J, with 15 bases in between. The CDR3 region has the DNA TGTGCCTGGAGTTCTCAAAGCCAACTTAATCAGCCCCAGCATTTT. It is translated as CAWSSQSQLNQPQHF. Combining the CDR3 with reference TRBV30 and TRBJ1-5 gives the whole variable domain SQTIHQWPATLVQPVGSPLSLECTVEGTSNPNLYWYRQAAGRGLQLLFYSVGIGQISSEVPQNLSASRPQDRQFILSSKKLLLSDSGFYLCAWSSQSQLNQPQHFGDGTRLSIL.